One and the same sample provided the 21 T cell receptor beta chains below, sequenced in a study of T cell changes during pregnancy in multiple sclerosis. Sequencing was performed with immunoSEQ multiplex PCR; in TCRdb, only in-frame clones are kept and a portion is missing. The repertoire holds about 100,000 clones, with approximately 92% as singletons. The specimen was peripheral blood, collected after pregnancy. Every receptor here comes from a female donor with multiple sclerosis, enrolled in a pregnancy study.

The chain recombines TRBV6-6 with TRBJ1-2; D unresolved. The CDR3 has 14 amino acids. Germline assignment: CDR1 MNHNY and CDR2 SVGAGI (reference sequence). Trimming removed 6 bases at V and 7 bases at J, with 18 bases between. The CDR3 bases are TGTGCCAGCAGCAAACCCGTACGCGTGCCTGGCTACACCTTC. This codes for CASSKPVRVPGYTF.

The chain carries TRBV7-3 and TRBJ1-2; tentatively, D is TRBD1 (6 bases). The CDR3 consists of 15 residues. Trimming removed 1 base from V and 3 bases from J, with 12 bases in between. Germline CDR1 is SGHTA and CDR2 is FQGTGA. The CDR3 loop reads CASSLNGRTDYGYTF. The CDR3 region has the DNA TGTGCCAGCAGCTTAAACGGGAGGACAGACTATGGCTACACCTTC.

The chain employs TRBV2 and TRBJ1-2; D may be TRBD1 (5 bases). V was shortened by 4 bases and J by 0 bases, with 12 bases between the two germline ends. Germline lookup yields CDR1 SNHLY and CDR2 FYNNEI. The CDR3 has 15 residues. The CDR3 DNA reads TGTGCCAGCAGTGCTACAACAGGAGCTAACTATGGCTACACCTTC. Protein: CASSATTGANYGYTF.

The chain links TRBV6-5 to TRBJ1-5, with 7 bases fitting TRBD1. This CDR3 contains 15 residues. Germline CDR1 reads MNHEY; CDR2 reads SVGAGI. J lost 2 bases, V lost 4 bases, and 5 bases had no gene match. For the CDR3, the DNA is TGTGCCAGCAGTTCCCTCGGACAGGGCAATCAGCCCCAGCATTTT. It encodes CASSSLGQGNQPQHF.

The gene calls are TRBV7-2 and TRBJ1-6, with a weak D call TRBD1 (5 bases). The V and J ends lost 3 bases and 3 bases respectively, with 9 bases between them. Germline CDR1 SGHTA, CDR2 FQGNSA. The CDR3 extends over 15 amino acids. Here the CDR3 DNA reads TGTGCCAGCAGCTTCGACAGTGTCTATAATTCACCCCTCCACTTT. This sequence encodes CASSFDSVYNSPLHF. Full variable domain (missing parts from reference TRBV7-2 and TRBJ1-6): GAGVSQSPSNKVTEKGKDVELRCDPISGHTALYWYRQSLGQGLEFLIYFQGNSAPDKSGLPSDRFSAERTGGSVSTLTIQRTQQEDSAVYLCASSFDSVYNSPLHFGNGTRLTVT.

CDR3 nucleotide sequence: TGCGCCAGCAGCCCCAGACAGGGGCGGGGTGAAAAACTGTTTTTT. It is translated as CASSPRQGRGEKLFF. The chain links TRBV4-3 to TRBJ1-4, with 8 nucleotides matching TRBD1. The CDR3 is made up of 15 amino acids. The V and J ends lost 4 bases and 7 bases, in that order; junction bases with no gene match: 8. Germline lookup yields CDR1 LGHNA and CDR2 YSLEER.

The V call is TRBV2, the J call TRBJ1-6, with D perhaps TRBD1 (6 bases). V was clipped by 7 bases and J by 8 bases, with 12 bases between them. CDR1 and CDR2 (germline): SNHLY, FYNNEI. This CDR3 has 13 residues. CDR3 in amino acids: CASKGGLDSPLHF. CDR3 bases: TGTGCCAGCAAGGGGGGGCTGGATTCACCCCTCCACTTT.

In its sample, this clone was seen once. V usage is TRBV11-3 and J usage is TRBJ2-7; no firm D call. The CDR3 extends over 14 amino acids. Germline assignment: CDR1 SGHNT and CDR2 YENEEA. V was pared by 1 base and J by 3 bases, with 10 bases between. CDR3 protein: CASSLGGPYYEQYF. CDR3 in DNA: TGTGCCAGCAGCTTAGGTGGGCCTTACTACGAGCAGTACTTC.

The chain is built from TRBV5-1 and TRBJ2-2; TRBD2 matches at 10 bases. There are 18 residues in the CDR3. Germline-derived CDR1 and CDR2 are SGHRS and YFSETQ. Germline trimming cut 6 bases from V and 3 bases from J; bases unmatched to any gene: 14. The CDR3 DNA reads TGCGCCAGCACGCGCGGGGCTAGCGGGAGTACGGACACCGGGGAGCTGTTTTTT. Protein sequence: CASTRGASGSTDTGELFF.

This chain uses TRBV5-1 with TRBJ2-5, with 10 bases identical to TRBD2. V lost 4 bases to trimming and J lost 4 bases; unmatched junction nucleotides: 7. The CDR3 runs to 15 residues. CDR1 and CDR2 from the germline V gene are SGHRS and YFSETQ. The CDR3 sequence: CASSGRSGGRETQYF. Written as DNA, the CDR3 is TGCGCCAGCAGCGGGCGTAGCGGGGGGAGAGAGACCCAGTACTTC.

This clone has a single count. The chain is built from TRBV7-3 and TRBJ2-7; the D gene is possibly TRBD2 (6 bases). There are 15 residues in the CDR3. Trimming left V 2 bases short and J 0 bases short, with 11 bases between. Germline-derived CDR1 and CDR2 are SGHTA and FQGTGA. The CDR3 nucleotides read TGTGCCAGCAGCTTAGGGGCGGGGTTCTCCTACGAGCAGTACTTC. It yields the protein CASSLGAGFSYEQYF.

The gene calls are TRBV28 and TRBJ1-1; 12 nucleotides match TRBD1. The CDR3 has 16 amino acids. Germline V CDR1 and CDR2: MDHEN, SYDVKM. The trim removed 7 bases at V and 3 bases at J, leaving 9 bases unmatched. CDR3 region: CASTPPGQGAYTEAFF. The CDR3 DNA follows: TGTGCCAGCACCCCCCCGGGACAGGGGGCTTACACTGAAGCTTTCTTT.

This chain uses TRBV5-1 with TRBJ2-7; a possible D gene is TRBD2 (6 bases). The CDR3 has 15 residues. Germline V gene sequence: CDR1 SGHRS, CDR2 YFSETQ. V was cut by 3 bases and J by 3 bases, with 16 bases left in between. The CDR3 loop reads CASSSMDYLDYEQYF. DNA of the CDR3: TGCGCCAGCAGCTCTATGGACTACCTTGACTACGAGCAGTACTTC.

This clone came up once. This chain uses TRBV19 with TRBJ2-5; 7 bases are shared with TRBD1. J gave up 1 base and V 6 bases, and 2 bases lay outside the gene matches. Germline V CDR1 and CDR2: LNHDA, SQIVND (reference sequence). This CDR3 has 13 amino acids. CDR3 bases: TGTGCCAGTAGCACAGGGGCCCAAGAGACCCAGTACTTC. This translates into CASSTGAQETQYF.

V gene TRBV5-1 combines with J gene TRBJ2-7, with 7 bases fitting TRBD1. CDR3 length equals 13 residues. The germline V gene encodes CDR1 SGHRS and CDR2 YFSETQ. Losses at the gene ends were 4 bases for V and 3 bases for J; bases not matched to a gene: 4. CDR3 bases: TGCGCCAGCAGCCCCGGGACAGTCTACGAGCAGTACTTC. This translates into CASSPGTVYEQYF.

This clone came up once. The chain recombines TRBV5-1 with TRBJ2-7; D possibly corresponds to TRBD2 (6 bases). The V gene lost 4 bases and the J gene lost 9 bases, with 20 bases spanning the gap. The CDR3 is 14 amino acids. Germline-derived CDR1 and CDR2 are SGHRS and YFSETQ. CDR3 in amino acids: CASSLGTAYGGQYF. The DNA for the CDR3 is TGCGCCAGCAGCCTCGGGACCGCCTACGGGGGGCAGTACTTC. Filled out from reference TRBV5-1 and TRBJ2-7, the complete variable domain reads KAGVTQTPRYLIKTRGQQVTLSCSPISGHRSVSWYQQTPGQGLQFLFEYFSETQRNKGNFPGRFSGRQFSNSRSEMNVSTLELGDSALYLCASSLGTAYGGQYFGPGTRLTVT.

The chain couples TRBV5-1 to TRBJ1-1, with 7 nucleotides matching TRBD1. This CDR3 has 15 amino acids. Germline CDR1 reads SGHRS; CDR2 reads YFSETQ. The V segment lost 5 bases and the J segment 0 bases; nucleotides outside the gene matches: 7. CDR3 DNA: TGCGCCAGCAGGATAACAGGGGCCCTGAACACTGAAGCTTTCTTT. This gives the protein CASRITGALNTEAFF.

In this sample, this clone turned up once. J is TRBJ2-3 and V is TRBV30; D call uncertain. Trimming cost V 0 bases and J 3 bases, with 7 bases left between them. The CDR3 totals 13 residues. CDR1 and CDR2 from the germline V gene are GTSNPN and SVGIG (reference sequence). CDR3 loop: CAWSVTATDTQYF. As DNA, the CDR3 is TGTGCCTGGAGTGTTACAGCTACAGATACGCAGTATTTT. Combining the CDR3 with reference TRBV30 and TRBJ2-3 gives the whole variable domain SQTIHQWPATLVQPVGSPLSLECTVEGTSNPNLYWYRQAAGRGLQLLFYSVGIGQISSEVPQNLSASRPQDRQFILSSKKLLLSDSGFYLCAWSVTATDTQYFGPGTRLTVL.

V and J are TRBV11-1 and TRBJ2-7; possible D gene TRBD1, 5 bases. The CDR3 spans 14 residues. Germline CDR1 reads SGHAT; CDR2 reads FQDESV (reference sequence). Trimming took off 5 bases at V and 1 base at J, with 12 bases between the two ends. The CDR3 coding sequence is TGTGCCAGCAGCCAGGACACTGAGTCCTACGAGCAGTACTTC. Its translation: CASSQDTESYEQYF.

This clone is a singleton in its sample. The V call is TRBV29-1, the J call TRBJ2-2; no firm D call. V lost 4 bases and J 6 bases, leaving 9 bases between the germline ends. The CDR3 loop spans 12 amino acids. CDR1 is SQVTM, CDR2 ANQGSEA, per germline. The chain's CDR3 is CSVAGSAGELFF. In DNA, the CDR3 is TGCAGCGTTGCTGGAAGCGCCGGGGAGCTGTTTTTT.

As regards this clone: Other DNA sequences within the sample encode an identical CDR3. The J gene is TRBJ2-7, the V gene TRBV5-4; maybe TRBD1 (5 bases). The V gene's germline CDR1 is SGHNT and CDR2 YYREEE (reference sequence). V shed 1 base and J shed 0 bases, with 5 bases lying between them. The CDR3 loop spans 13 amino acids. The CDR3 is CASSLQGSYEQYF. The CDR3 DNA follows: TGTGCCAGCAGCTTGCAGGGCTCCTACGAGCAGTACTTC.